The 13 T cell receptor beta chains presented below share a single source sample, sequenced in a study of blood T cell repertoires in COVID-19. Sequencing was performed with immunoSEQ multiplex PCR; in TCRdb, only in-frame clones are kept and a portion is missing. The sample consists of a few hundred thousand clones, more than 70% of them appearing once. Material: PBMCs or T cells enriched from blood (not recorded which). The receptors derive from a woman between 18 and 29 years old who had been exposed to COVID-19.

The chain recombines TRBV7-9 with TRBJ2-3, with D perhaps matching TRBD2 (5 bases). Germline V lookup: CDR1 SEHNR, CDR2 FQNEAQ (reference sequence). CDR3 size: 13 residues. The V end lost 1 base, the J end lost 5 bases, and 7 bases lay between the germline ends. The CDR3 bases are TGTGCCAGCAGCTTAGATGGGAGAGATACGCAGTATTTT. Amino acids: CASSLDGRDTQYF.

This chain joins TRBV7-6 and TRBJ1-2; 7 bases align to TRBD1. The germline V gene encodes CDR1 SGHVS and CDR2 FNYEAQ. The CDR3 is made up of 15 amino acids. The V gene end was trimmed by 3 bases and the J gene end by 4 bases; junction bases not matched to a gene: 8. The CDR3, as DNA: TGTGCCAGCAGCTTCTCTGGACAGGATCTCTATGGCTACACCTTC. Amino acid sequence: CASSFSGQDLYGYTF.

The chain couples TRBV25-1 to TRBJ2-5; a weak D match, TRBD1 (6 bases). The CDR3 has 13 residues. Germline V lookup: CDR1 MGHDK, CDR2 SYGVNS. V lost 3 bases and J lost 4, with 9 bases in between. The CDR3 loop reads CASSEDSPETQYF. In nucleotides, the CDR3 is TGTGCCAGCAGTGAGGACAGCCCAGAGACCCAGTACTTC.

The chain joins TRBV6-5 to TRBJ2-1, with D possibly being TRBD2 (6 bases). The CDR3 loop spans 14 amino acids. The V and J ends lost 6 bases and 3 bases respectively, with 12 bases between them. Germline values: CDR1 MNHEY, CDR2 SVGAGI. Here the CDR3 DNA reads TGTGCCAGCAGCGACCGGACTAACTACAATGAGCAGTTCTTC. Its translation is CASSDRTNYNEQFF.

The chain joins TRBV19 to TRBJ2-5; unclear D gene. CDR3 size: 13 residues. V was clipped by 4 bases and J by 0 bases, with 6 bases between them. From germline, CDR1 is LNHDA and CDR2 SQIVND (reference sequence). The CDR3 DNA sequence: TGTGCCAGTAGTAAACAAGACCAAGAGACCCAGTACTTC. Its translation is CASSKQDQETQYF.

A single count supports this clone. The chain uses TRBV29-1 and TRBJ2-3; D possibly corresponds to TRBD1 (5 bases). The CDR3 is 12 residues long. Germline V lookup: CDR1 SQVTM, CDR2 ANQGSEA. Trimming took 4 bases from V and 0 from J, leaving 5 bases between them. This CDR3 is CSVGTSTDTQYF. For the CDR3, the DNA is TGCAGCGTTGGGACAAGCACAGATACGCAGTATTTT.

CDR3 DNA sequence: TGTGCCACCAGCAGAGGGGTAGGGGTTAGCTCCTACAATGAGCAGTTCTTC. Translated: CATSRGVGVSSYNEQFF. V and J are TRBV15 and TRBJ2-1; tentative D call: TRBD1 (5 bases). Deletions cut 1 base from V and 0 bases from J, with 13 bases between. The CDR3 has 17 amino acids. Germline V gene data show CDR1 as LNHNV and CDR2 as YYDKDF (reference sequence).

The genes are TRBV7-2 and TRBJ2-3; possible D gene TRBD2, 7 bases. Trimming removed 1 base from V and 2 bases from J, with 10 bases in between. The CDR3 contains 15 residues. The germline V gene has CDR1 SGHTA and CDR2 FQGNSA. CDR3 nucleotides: TGTGCCAGCAGCTTAGGCGGGGGCCCCACAGATACGCAGTATTTT. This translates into CASSLGGGPTDTQYF. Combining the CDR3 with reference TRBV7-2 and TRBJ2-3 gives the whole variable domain GAGVSQSPSNKVTEKGKDVELRCDPISGHTALYWYRQSLGQGLEFLIYFQGNSAPDKSGLPSDRFSAERTGGSVSTLTIQRTQQEDSAVYLCASSLGGGPTDTQYFGPGTRLTVL.

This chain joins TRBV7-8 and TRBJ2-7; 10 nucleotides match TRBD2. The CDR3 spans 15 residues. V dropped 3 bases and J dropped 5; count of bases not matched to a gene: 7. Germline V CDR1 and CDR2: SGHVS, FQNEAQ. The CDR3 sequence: CASSLPSGRLNEQYF. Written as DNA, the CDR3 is TGTGCCAGCAGCTTGCCTAGCGGGAGACTCAACGAGCAGTACTTC.

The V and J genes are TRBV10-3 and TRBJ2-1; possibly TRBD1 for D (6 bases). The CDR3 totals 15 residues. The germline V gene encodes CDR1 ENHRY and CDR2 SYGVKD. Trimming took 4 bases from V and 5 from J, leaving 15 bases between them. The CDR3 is CAISGTARGHNEQFF. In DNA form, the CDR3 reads TGTGCCATCAGTGGGACAGCGAGGGGTCACAATGAGCAGTTCTTC.

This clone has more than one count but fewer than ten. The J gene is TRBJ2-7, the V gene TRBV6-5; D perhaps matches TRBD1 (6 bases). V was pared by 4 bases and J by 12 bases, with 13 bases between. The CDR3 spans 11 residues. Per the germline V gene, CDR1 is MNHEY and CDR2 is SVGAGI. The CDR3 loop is CASSSTGLMYF. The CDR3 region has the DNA TGTGCCAGCAGTTCCACAGGGCTGATGTACTTC.

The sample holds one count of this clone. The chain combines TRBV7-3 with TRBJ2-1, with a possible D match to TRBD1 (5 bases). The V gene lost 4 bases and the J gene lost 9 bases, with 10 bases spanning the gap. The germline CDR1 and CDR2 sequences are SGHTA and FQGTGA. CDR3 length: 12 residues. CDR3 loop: CASSSREGEQFF. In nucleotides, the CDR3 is TGTGCCAGCAGCTCCAGGGAAGGTGAGCAGTTCTTC.

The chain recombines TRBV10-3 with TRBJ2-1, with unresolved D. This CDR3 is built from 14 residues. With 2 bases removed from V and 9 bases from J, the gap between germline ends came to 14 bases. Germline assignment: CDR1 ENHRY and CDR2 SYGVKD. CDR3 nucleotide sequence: TGTGCCATCAGTGAGCGCGGAGCGTTCGGTGAGCAGTTCTTC. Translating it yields CAISERGAFGEQFF.